This TCR beta chain was identified in a study of T cell changes during pregnancy in multiple sclerosis. Using immunoSEQ multiplex PCR, the repertoire was profiled, and TCRdb retains in-frame clones only, with some absent. The sample shows about 67,000 clones, roughly nine tenths of them seen only once. The germline CDR1 and CDR2 sequences are SEHNR and FQNEAQ (reference sequence). Trimming at V came to 5 bases and at J to 8 bases, leaving 14 bases not matched to a gene. The CDR3 consists of 16 residues. The chain links TRBV7-9 to TRBJ2-3, with 9 bases lining up with TRBD2. The sequenced sample was peripheral blood, obtained in the second trimester of pregnancy. The receptor was isolated from a female donor with multiple sclerosis, enrolled in a pregnancy study. DNA of the CDR3: TGTGCCAGCAGCCCTTGGGGGCGGGGGGGCCAAGTTACGCAGTATTTT. Amino acid sequence: CASSPWGRGGQVTQYF.